This entry is about one T cell receptor (beta chain). The repertoire was sequenced with immunoSEQ multiplex PCR; TCRdb's copy has only in-frame clones and lacks some. Seen here are some 45,000 clones, around 88% observed once, and the top ten hold 3.9%. These data originate in a study of PD-L1 blockade in urothelial cancer. The wider study: T cells were recovered from blood samples at a median of around 130,000.

Germline trimming cut 7 bases from V and 1 base from J; bases unmatched to any gene: 3. The CDR3 is made up of 14 amino acids. Germline lookup yields CDR1 SNHLY and CDR2 FYNNEI. The clonotype was recovered from an elderly man with urothelial cancer. J is TRBJ2-2 and V is TRBV2; 7 positions agree with TRBD1. This sample comprised PBMCs, obtained around atezolizumab (anti-PD-L1) treatment. For the CDR3, the DNA is TGTGCCAGCACTCGGACAGGGAACACCGGGGAGCTGTTTTTT. It is translated as CASTRTGNTGELFF.